A selection of T cell receptor beta chains follows, all from one sample in a study of post-analysis software for immune sequencing data. TCRdb redid the calling of the PCR reads with MiXCR, one entry per CDR3 protein. The table shows around 770,000 distinct CDR3 sequences, with roughly 50% occurring only once. Sequencing was done on a sample of blood. Source of these receptors: a girl aged 5-17 years with multiple sclerosis. Each CDR3 is given with its conserved first and last residue. The order of the fields is J gene, clone size, D gene, V gene, CDR3 DNA, CDR3 protein. A D gene is named only where the DNA matches it firmly. Not all rows give a size; the values are once, few, many and, for expanded clones, a class.

TRBJ2-3 once . TRBV9 TGTGCCAGCACCTCGGGTAGCGGACCCACAGATACGCAGTATTTT CASTSGSGPTDTQYF
TRBJ2-5 few TRBD1 TRBV6-6 TGTGCCAGCAGTTGGACAGGTCCCCCAGAGACCCAGTACTTC CASSWTGPPETQYF
TRBJ2-3 few TRBD2 TRBV10-3 TGTGCCATCAGTGAGTTCCGAGGTAGCGGGACTCCCACAGATACGCAGTATTTT CAISEFRGSGTPTDTQYF
TRBJ2-7 . TRBD2 TRBV27 TGTGCCAGCAGTTCCCTCTCCGGGACTAGCCCCTACGAGCAGTACTTC CASSSLSGTSPYEQYF
TRBJ2-3 . . TRBV5-6 TGTGCCAGCAGCCCGCGGTTGGAGCGAACAGATACGCAGTATTTT CASSPRLERTDTQYF
TRBJ1-1 . . TRBV20-1 TGCAGTGCTAGAGTTGATCCGAACACTGAAGCTTTCTTT CSARVDPNTEAFF
TRBJ1-2 few . TRBV11-2 TGTGCCAGCAGCTTCGGGACACAGTATGGCTACACCTTC CASSFGTQYGYTF
TRBJ2-5 . . TRBV13 TGTGCCAGAAGCAACCGACAGCTAGAAGAGACCCAGTACTTC CARSNRQLEETQYF
TRBJ1-2 . TRBD1 TRBV12-3/TRBV12-4 TGTGCCAGCAGTCCCCAGGGGGCTTTGGTTCATGGCTACACCTTC CASSPQGALVHGYTF
TRBJ2-1 . TRBD1 TRBV11-2 TGTGCCAGCAGCTTCCCGACCCTAACAGGGGGCCCAACCCTCCGGGGTGGTGAGCAGTTCTTC CASSFPTLTGGPTLRGGEQFF
TRBJ2-3 once . TRBV6-6 TGTGCCAGCAAAAGCTCAGATACGCAGTATTTT CASKSSDTQYF
TRBJ2-7 . . TRBV27 TGTGCCACCTCACAGAACACCTACGAGCAGTACTTC CATSQNTYEQYF
TRBJ1-2 . . TRBV27 TGTGCCAGCAATCCGGGGGCGTCTAACTATGGCTACACCTTC CASNPGASNYGYTF
TRBJ2-7 . . TRBV7-8 TGTGCCAGCAGCTCAGACCCCTTAGCCGAGCAGTACTTC CASSSDPLAEQYF
TRBJ2-3 . TRBD2 TRBV2 TGTGCCGTAATCAAAGGACTAGCGGACACAGATACGCAGTATTTT CAVIKGLADTDTQYF
TRBJ2-7 few . TRBV12-3/TRBV12-4 TGTGCCAGCAGTGCCGGTACTGTCAACTACGAGCAGTACTTC CASSAGTVNYEQYF
TRBJ2-2 few . TRBV29-1 TGCAGCGTCTTCCTCACACCGCCCCCGAACACCGGGGAGCTGTTTTTT CSVFLTPPPNTGELFF
TRBJ1-1 few TRBD1 TRBV29-1 TGCAGCGTTGAACAGGGGGTGGTCTCCACTGAAGCTTTCTTT CSVEQGVVSTEAFF